What follows describes a single T cell receptor (beta chain). These data belong to a study of blood T cell repertoires in COVID-19. Study-level background: The United States, Italy and Spain provided the acute and convalescent COVID-19 samples. PBMCs, B-cell-depleted T cells, or T cells provided the cDNA or gDNA that made up the material.

In the source study's methods: Counts of nucleated cells, estimated from reference gene primer amplification, were obtained. Sequenced by immunoSEQ multiplex PCR; TCRdb stores in-frame clones only, minus some. The D gene and trimming were derived from the DNA, and the V and J assignments and clone size from that table. This sample has just under 150,000 clones, with just under 90% found just once. The TCR originated in a woman aged 45-65 years with active or convalescent COVID-19. Material: peripheral blood.

The CDR3 nucleotides read TGCGCCAGCAGCTTGGAAGGGGTTAACTATGGCTACACCTTC. This gives the protein CASSLEGVNYGYTF. The chain couples TRBV5-1 to TRBJ1-2; D may be TRBD1 (5 bases). The germline V and J ends were trimmed by 0 bases and 1 base, with 7 bases remaining between them. The CDR3 extends over 14 amino acids. Germline V lookup: CDR1 SGHRS, CDR2 YFSETQ. Filled out from reference TRBV5-1 and TRBJ1-2, the complete variable domain reads KAGVTQTPRYLIKTRGQQVTLSCSPISGHRSVSWYQQTPGQGLQFLFEYFSETQRNKGNFPGRFSGRQFSNSRSEMNVSTLELGDSALYLCASSLEGVNYGYTFGSGTRLTVV.